The clone carrying this T cell receptor beta chain was counted only a few times. This specimen comes from a study of T-cell memory formation after mild COVID-19. MiXCR, run by TCRdb on the 5' RACE reads, gives a single entry per CDR3 protein. The sample has a few hundred thousand distinct CDR3 sequences, over 25% seen once. The ends were cut back, 4 bases at V and 5 bases at J, with 17 bases in the middle. CDR1 and CDR2 (germline): LGHDT, YNNKEL (reference sequence). This CDR3 contains 15 residues. The sequence derives from an adult woman who had mild COVID-19 (a few samples of this study predate the infection). Cell type and time point are not known. The sequenced sample was PBMCs or a T cell subset sorted from them (not recorded which). This chain connects TRBV3-1 to TRBJ1-1; D is undetermined. The CDR3 DNA reads TGTGCCAGCAGCCGTATCCCGGGAGGAGGAACTGAAGCTTTCTTT. This gives the protein CASSRIPGGGTEAFF.